These 23 T cell receptor beta chains share one sample of origin, sequenced in a study of early T cells in non-severe SARS-CoV-2 infection. TCRdb reanalysed the 5' RACE reads using MiXCR and keeps one entry per CDR3 protein. The table has over 50,000 distinct CDR3 sequences, about 10% seen once. The specimen was whole blood. These receptors were collected from an adult who was a healthcare worker with PCR-confirmed SARS-CoV-2 infection or an uninfected control (not recorded which).

This clonotype was detected a few times. The rearrangement joins TRBV30 to TRBJ2-7; no definite D call. CDR3 length: 14 amino acids. V lost 0 bases, J lost 2 bases, and 11 bases lay in between. CDR1 is GTSNPN and CDR2 is SVGIG in the germline V gene (reference sequence). As DNA, the CDR3 is TGTGCCTGGAGTGTACTTCCAGGTCCCTACGAGCAGTACTTC. Its translation is CAWSVLPGPYEQYF.

The chain employs TRBV6-1 and TRBJ2-3, with TRBD1 matching 10 bases. The CDR3 contains 16 residues. CDR1 and CDR2 from the germline V gene are MNHNS and SASEGT. With V trimmed by 6 bases and J by 2 bases, 8 bases remained unmatched. The CDR3 reads CASRKWTGGNTDTQYF. The DNA for the CDR3 is TGTGCCAGCAGGAAATGGACAGGGGGTAACACAGATACGCAGTATTTT.

This clonotype was seen repeatedly, ten times or more. The V call is TRBV2, the J call TRBJ2-5, with 7 bases that match TRBD1. With 1 base clipped from V and 2 bases from J, the junction kept 7 bases outside the gene matches. The CDR3 spans 16 residues. CDR1 and CDR2 (germline): SNHLY, FYNNEI. CDR3 protein: CASSEVGQPGQETQYF. Here the CDR3 DNA reads TGTGCCAGCAGTGAAGTGGGACAGCCCGGGCAAGAGACCCAGTACTTC.

There are many counts of this clonotype. CDR3 sequence (DNA): TGTGCCATCAGTGAGGGGACCTCCCTCTCCTACGAGCAGTACTTC. Translation: CAISEGTSLSYEQYF. The chain recombines TRBV10-3 with TRBJ2-7; possibly TRBD1 or TRBD2 for D (5 bases each). The CDR3 runs 15 residues. Germline CDR1 and CDR2: ENHRY and SYGVKD. V lost 2 bases and J lost 0, with 11 bases in between.

The chain recombines TRBV4-1 with TRBJ2-5; D is undetermined. This CDR3 is built from 13 residues. The germline V and J ends were trimmed by 1 base and 2 bases, with 5 bases remaining between them. Germline CDR1 and CDR2: MGHRA and YSYEKL. CDR3 coding DNA: TGCGCCAGCAGCCAAGGACCTCAAGAGACCCAGTACTTC. Protein: CASSQGPQETQYF.

This clonotype has at least ten counts. This chain connects TRBV7-8 to TRBJ2-6; D may be TRBD1 (6 bases). Trimming pared 1 base from V and 0 bases from J, leaving 16 bases between. Germline CDR1 SGHVS, CDR2 FQNEAQ. This CDR3 comprises 19 residues. The chain's CDR3 is CASSLGIWTAYSGANVLTF. The CDR3 coding sequence is TGTGCCAGCAGCTTAGGAATTTGGACAGCTTACTCTGGGGCCAACGTCCTGACTTTC.

The table lists this clonotype with many counts. This chain uses TRBV2 with TRBJ1-6; D unclear. The CDR3 runs 15 residues. Germline lookup yields CDR1 SNHLY and CDR2 FYNNEI. The V end lost 4 bases, the J end lost 4 bases, and 11 bases lay between the germline ends. For the CDR3, the DNA is TGTGCCAGCAGTGGATCCGGGATATATAATTCACCCCTCCACTTT. As protein: CASSGSGIYNSPLHF.

For the CDR3, the DNA is TGTGCCATCAGCCGGGGGAAGGAAAAACTGTTTTTT. This codes for CAISRGKEKLFF. The V gene is TRBV10-3, the J gene TRBJ1-4, with TRBD1 as a possible D gene (5 bases). Germline-derived CDR1 and CDR2 are ENHRY and SYGVKD. Between the trimmed V and J ends, which lost 6 bases and 8 bases, there was a span of 10 bases. This CDR3 is 12 amino acids long.

This clonotype has only a few counts. The chain couples TRBV6-1 to TRBJ2-2; D possibly corresponds to TRBD1 (6 bases). Germline V gives CDR1 MNHNS, CDR2 SASEGT. V gave up 6 bases and J gave up 6 bases, with 17 bases separating them. CDR3 length equals 15 residues. Written as DNA, the CDR3 is TGTGCCAGCAGGCCCAACAGGGTAGTGGCCGGGGAGCTGTTTTTT. Translated, it gives CASRPNRVVAGELFF.

V usage is TRBV9 and J usage is TRBJ1-3; TRBD1 agrees at 8 bases. CDR1 and CDR2 (germline): SGDLS, YYNGEE. The trim removed 4 bases at V and 4 bases at J, leaving 4 bases unmatched. CDR3 length equals 14 residues. Here the CDR3 DNA reads TGTGCCAGCAGCATGACAGGGGAAGGAAACACCATATATTTT. Translating it yields CASSMTGEGNTIYF.

This clonotype was observed once. This sequence joins TRBV7-3 and TRBJ2-6, with unresolved D. This CDR3 comprises 14 residues. Trimming removed 6 bases at V and 0 bases at J, with 6 bases between. In germline, CDR1 is SGHTA, CDR2 FQGTGA. The CDR3, as DNA: TGTGCCAGCAGTAACCCCTCTGGGGCCAACGTCCTGACTTTC. Protein: CASSNPSGANVLTF.

V is TRBV28 and J is TRBJ2-4; TRBD1 matches at 7 bases. The germline V gene has CDR1 MDHEN and CDR2 SYDVKM. The CDR3 contains 15 residues. The J segment lost 3 bases and the V segment lost 10 bases, leaving 12 bases of the junction unmatched. CDR3 nucleotides: TGTGCCACCAACGGCAGGGGGTCGGGCAAAAACATTCAGTACTTC. Translating gives CATNGRGSGKNIQYF.

This clonotype was seen at least ten times. This chain joins TRBV27 and TRBJ2-5, with TRBD2 as a possible D gene (6 bases). Per the germline V gene, CDR1 is MNHEY and CDR2 is SMNVEV (reference sequence). V lost 10 bases and J lost 1, with 13 bases in between. CDR3 length: 13 amino acids. CDR3 loop: CATMGGSQETQYF. The DNA for the CDR3 is TGTGCCACCATGGGGGGTTCCCAAGAGACCCAGTACTTC.

This clonotype was seen ten or more times. The gene calls are TRBV10-3 and TRBJ2-5, with D hard to call. This CDR3 region has 13 residues. The germline V gene encodes CDR1 ENHRY and CDR2 SYGVKD. V was cut by 2 bases and J by 5 bases, with 9 bases left in between. This CDR3 reads CAISEEYLETQYF. The DNA for the CDR3 is TGTGCCATCAGTGAGGAGTATCTGGAGACCCAGTACTTC.

This clonotype was recorded many times. J is TRBJ2-5 and V is TRBV20-1; a weak D match, TRBD2 (5 bases). Per the germline V gene, CDR1 is DFQATT and CDR2 is SNEGSKA (reference sequence). The germline V and J ends were trimmed by 5 bases and 2 bases, with 12 bases remaining between them. The CDR3 spans 13 residues. The CDR3 sequence is CSARGLIQETQYF. CDR3 nucleotides: TGCAGTGCTCGAGGACTGATACAAGAGACCCAGTACTTC.

V is TRBV5-1 and J is TRBJ1-1; TRBD1 matches at 8 bases. Germline V gene data show CDR1 as SGHRS and CDR2 as YFSETQ. The ends lost 4 bases at V and 3 bases at J; junction bases unmatched: 5. CDR3 length: 14 amino acids. The CDR3 DNA is TGCGCCAGCAGCCCAGGGGGCAGTTACACTGAAGCTTTCTTT. Its translation: CASSPGGSYTEAFF.

This clonotype was detected many times. This chain joins TRBV6-1 and TRBJ2-1; either TRBD1 or TRBD2 may fit D (5 bases each). Germline-derived CDR1 and CDR2 are MNHNS and SASEGT. CDR3 length equals 17 residues. V was shortened by 6 bases and J by 0 bases, with 18 bases between the two germline ends. The chain's CDR3 is CASRLIWDPSSYNEQFF. DNA of the CDR3: TGTGCCAGCAGACTCATATGGGACCCCAGCTCCTACAATGAGCAGTTCTTC.

In its sample, this clonotype was seen many times. The V gene is TRBV2, the J gene TRBJ2-2; no firm D call. From germline, CDR1 is SNHLY and CDR2 FYNNEI. The V gene lost 6 bases and the J gene lost 0 bases, with 8 bases spanning the gap. The CDR3 spans 14 residues. The CDR3 reads CASRTRANTGELFF. DNA for the CDR3: TGTGCCAGCAGGACCCGCGCGAACACCGGGGAGCTGTTTTTT.

This clonotype was seen more than once but under ten times. The V call is TRBV5-5, the J call TRBJ2-7; 9 bases agree with TRBD1. There are 14 residues in the CDR3. Germline V gene data show CDR1 as SGHKS and CDR2 as YYEKEE (reference sequence). Trimming took 0 bases from V and 3 from J; bases not matched to a gene: 1. CDR3 sequence reads: CASSLGQGVYEQYF. CDR3 sequence (DNA): TGTGCCAGCAGCTTGGGACAGGGGGTCTACGAGCAGTACTTC.

This clonotype came up many times. The chain has TRBV12-3 or TRBV12-4 and TRBJ2-4; 7 bases agree with TRBD2. The CDR3 has 15 amino acids. With 6 bases clipped from V and 8 bases from J, the junction kept 13 bases outside the gene matches. Here the CDR3 DNA reads TGTGCCAGCAGATCAGGGCGGGGGAGTTTCGACATTCAGTACTTC. It encodes CASRSGRGSFDIQYF.

The genes are TRBV15 and TRBJ2-7, with 9 bases matching TRBD1. The CDR3 extends over 15 amino acids. Germline assignment: CDR1 LNHNV and CDR2 YYDKDF (reference sequence). The V and J ends lost 5 bases and 5 bases, in that order; junction bases with no gene match: 10. The CDR3 nucleotides are TGTGCCACCAGCTCTGCCGGGACAGGGTTGAACGAGCAGTACTTC. Protein sequence: CATSSAGTGLNEQYF.

Regarding this clonotype: One base away lies a much larger clone, so this may be a sequencing read error. V usage is TRBV28 and J usage is TRBJ2-3; D is unclear. The V end was cut by 6 bases, the J end by 0 bases, with 13 bases between. Germline CDR1 is MDHEN and CDR2 is SYDVKM. The CDR3 sequence is 15 residues long. The CDR3 protein is CASRASRRSTDTQYF. The CDR3 region has the DNA TGTGCCAGCAGGGCGAGCCGACGTAGCACAGATACGCAGTATTTT.

This clonotype was picked up a small number of times. The rearrangement joins TRBV29-1 to TRBJ1-2, with 7 bases that match TRBD1. Germline V gene data show CDR1 as SQVTM and CDR2 as ANQGSEA. The CDR3 sequence is 14 residues long. V shed 4 bases, J shed 4 bases, and the junction held 9 bases outside the gene matches. CDR3 bases: TGCAGCGTTGGTTTCCCCACAGGGGCCTATGGCTACACCTTC. The encoded protein is CSVGFPTGAYGYTF.